The 22 T cell receptor beta chains in this list originate from one sample, sequenced in a study of neurological immune-mediated disorders. One entry per CDR3 protein, called by TCRdb with MiXCR from the 5' RACE reads. The sample carries about 50,000 distinct CDR3 sequences, around 3.1% recorded once. Sequenced: PBMCs. The receptors stem from a man aged 40-55 years with multiple sclerosis.

The table lists this clonotype with many counts. J is TRBJ2-7 and V is TRBV7-2, with TRBD1 identical over 7 bases. V gave up 5 bases and J gave up 1 base; unmatched junction bases: 8. The length of the CDR3 is 15 residues. Germline CDR1 SGHTA, CDR2 FQGNSA. CDR3 DNA sequence: TGTGCCAGCAGCGCCAGAGACAGGGTATCCTACGAGCAGTACTTC. Protein: CASSARDRVSYEQYF.

This clonotype was recorded at least ten times. This chain joins TRBV12-3 or TRBV12-4 and TRBJ2-1, with D tentatively TRBD1 (5 bases). V lost 6 bases, J lost 1 base, and 13 bases lay in between. The CDR3 is 15 residues long. CDR3 sequence: CASSPTEVSYNEQFF. As DNA, the CDR3 is TGTGCCAGCAGCCCGACAGAGGTTTCCTACAATGAGCAGTTCTTC.

This clonotype was picked up many times. This sequence joins TRBV29-1 and TRBJ1-4; D is uncertain. The V gene's germline CDR1 is SQVTM and CDR2 ANQGSEA. The CDR3 is made up of 15 amino acids. V lost 0 bases, J lost 8 bases, and 16 bases lay in between. In nucleotides, the CDR3 is TGCAGCGTTGAAGATCAGCAGTTTGGCCCCGAAAAACTGTTTTTT. The encoded protein is CSVEDQQFGPEKLFF. Using reference TRBV29-1 and TRBJ1-4 for the parts outside the CDR3, the full variable domain is SAVISQKPSRDICQRGTSLTIQCQVDSQVTMMFWYRQQPGQSLTLIATANQGSEATYESGFVIDKFPISRPNLTFSTLTVSNMSPEDSSIYLCSVEDQQFGPEKLFFGSGTQLSVL.

This clonotype was picked up many times. The genes are TRBV6-6 and TRBJ2-7, with 7 bases lining up with TRBD2. This CDR3 contains 16 residues. V was pared by 0 bases and J by 2 bases, with 7 bases of the junction left unmatched. Germline-derived CDR1 and CDR2 are MNHNY and SVGAGI (reference sequence). As DNA, the CDR3 is TGTGCCAGCAGTTACTCTCCCCTAGCGGCAACCTACGAGCAGTACTTC. Translating gives CASSYSPLAATYEQYF.

This clonotype was seen repeatedly, ten times or more. This chain uses TRBV10-3 with TRBJ2-5; weak D call: TRBD2 (5 bases). The CDR3 consists of 13 residues. V was clipped by 6 bases and J by 2 bases, with 10 bases between them. From germline, CDR1 is ENHRY and CDR2 SYGVKD. In DNA, the CDR3 is TGTGCCATCAGCGTCACGGGACAAGAGACCCAGTACTTC. This encodes CAISVTGQETQYF.

This clonotype was recorded many times. J is TRBJ1-3 and V is TRBV6-5; 8 nucleotides match TRBD1. Germline CDR1 MNHEY, CDR2 SVGAGI. Losses at the gene ends were 0 bases for V and 0 bases for J; bases not matched to a gene: 1. CDR3 length equals 16 residues. CDR3 loop: CASSYSGTGSGNTIYF. CDR3 DNA: TGTGCCAGCAGTTACTCCGGGACAGGCTCTGGAAACACCATATATTTT.

At least ten counts were recorded for this clonotype. The chain employs TRBV10-2 and TRBJ1-1, with no clear D. CDR3 length: 12 amino acids. The V end lost 3 bases, the J end lost 1 base, and 3 bases lay between the germline ends. The germline V gene encodes CDR1 WSHSY and CDR2 SAAADI. The CDR3 sequence: CASSDPNTEAFF. The CDR3 DNA reads as TGCGCCAGCAGTGACCCGAACACTGAAGCTTTCTTT.

In its sample, this clonotype was seen many times. The chain uses TRBV28 and TRBJ2-3; D might be TRBD2 (7 bases). Trimming took 8 bases from V and 6 from J, leaving 30 bases between them. The CDR3 extends over 18 amino acids. Germline V CDR1 and CDR2: MDHEN, SYDVKM. The CDR3 region has the DNA TGTGCCAGCCAGAGCCCCCGTGGCGGGGGCCAACCTTTTGATACGCAGTATTTT. Its protein is CASQSPRGGGQPFDTQYF.

This clonotype is medium-sized (0.01 to 0.1%) by share. The chain carries TRBV20-1 and TRBJ1-2; D is unresolved. The germline V and J ends were trimmed by 1 base and 2 bases, with 5 bases remaining between them. Germline CDR1 is DFQATT and CDR2 is SNEGSKA (reference sequence). The CDR3 is made up of 12 amino acids. Here the CDR3 reads CSARGQNYGYTF. CDR3 sequence (DNA): TGCAGTGCTAGAGGTCAGAACTATGGCTACACCTTC.

This clonotype is labeled medium-sized. V is TRBV20-1 and J is TRBJ1-2; TRBD1 agrees at 9 bases. With V trimmed by 5 bases and J by 3 bases, 7 bases remained unmatched. Germline values: CDR1 DFQATT, CDR2 SNEGSKA (reference sequence). The CDR3 has 14 residues. CDR3 region: CSAQRTGDDYGYTF. The CDR3 DNA is TGCAGTGCTCAAAGGACAGGGGACGACTATGGCTACACCTTC.

This clonotype has ten or more counts. J is TRBJ2-1 and V is TRBV5-1; D uncertain. CDR3 length equals 15 residues. Germline assignment: CDR1 SGHRS and CDR2 YFSETQ. V lost 4 bases and J lost 5, with 16 bases in between. CDR3 nucleotide sequence: TGCGCCAGCAGCCCGGCCTCTGGGCCGAACAATGAGCAGTTCTTC. Protein: CASSPASGPNNEQFF.

CDR3 sequence reads: CASSPDPGGTGELFF. CDR3 bases: TGTGCCAGCAGCCCCGACCCCGGAGGGACCGGGGAGCTGTTTTTT. This rearrangement joins TRBV7-6 to TRBJ2-2; perhaps TRBD2 as D (6 bases). Germline loops: CDR1 SGHVS, CDR2 FNYEAQ. Trimming stripped 5 bases from V and 5 bases from J, with 15 bases between. The CDR3 sequence is 15 residues long.

This clonotype has a count of ten or more. The chain is built from TRBV6-2 or TRBV6-3 and TRBJ2-3, with TRBD2 matching 12 bases. V shed 10 bases and J 2 bases; nucleotides not matched to a gene: 7. This CDR3 comprises 15 residues. The germline gives CDR1 MNHEY, CDR2 SVGEGT. The CDR3 region has the DNA TGTGCCACCCAACTAGCGGGGGGAAACACAGATACGCAGTATTTT. Translating it yields CATQLAGGNTDTQYF.

This clonotype has at least ten counts. This chain connects TRBV11-2 to TRBJ2-2; 9 bases line up with TRBD2. Looked up from germline, CDR1 is SGHAT and CDR2 is FQNNGV. The CDR3 length is 15 residues. V dropped 4 bases and J dropped 6; count of bases not matched to a gene: 6. The CDR3 coding sequence is TGTGCCAGCAGCTCGCTAGCGGGGAGATCCGGGGAGCTGTTTTTT. It encodes CASSSLAGRSGELFF.

In this sample, this clonotype turned up many times. The rearrangement uses TRBV6-5 and TRBJ2-7, with D unclear. Between the trimmed V and J ends, which lost 2 bases and 3 bases, there was a span of 11 bases. Germline loops: CDR1 MNHEY, CDR2 SVGAGI. The CDR3 totals 14 residues. The CDR3 DNA reads as TGTGCCAGCAGTTACGCAGCCCAAAACTACGAGCAGTACTTC. Amino acid sequence: CASSYAAQNYEQYF.

In its sample, this clonotype was seen many times. The V gene is TRBV7-9, the J gene TRBJ1-2; 9 bases agree with TRBD1. The CDR3 runs 14 residues. Per germline, CDR1 SEHNR and CDR2 FQNEAQ (reference sequence). With V trimmed by 5 bases and J by 5 bases, 6 bases remained unmatched. CDR3 residues: CASSAQGARYGYTF. The CDR3 region has the DNA TGTGCCAGCAGCGCACAGGGGGCTCGGTATGGCTACACCTTC.

This clonotype was counted many times. This sequence joins TRBV7-3 and TRBJ2-1; 10 bases are shared with TRBD1. CDR1 SGHTA and CDR2 FQGTGA come from the germline V gene. CDR3 length: 15 residues. Germline trimming cut 5 bases from V and 6 bases from J; bases unmatched to any gene: 7. For the CDR3, the DNA is TGTGCCAGCAGCCCGAATAGGGACAGGGGCAATGAGCAGTTCTTC. Protein: CASSPNRDRGNEQFF.

This clonotype was detected ten times or more. J is TRBJ2-2 and V is TRBV12-3 or TRBV12-4; maybe TRBD1 (5 bases). This CDR3 is 15 amino acids long. Trimming stripped 5 bases from V and 2 bases from J, with 12 bases between. DNA of the CDR3: TGTGCCAGCAGTCCAAGGACATCTAACACCGGGGAGCTGTTTTTT. The encoded protein is CASSPRTSNTGELFF.

This clonotype was counted a few times. A read error may be the cause here, since a much bigger clone is one base away. The chain carries TRBV12-3 or TRBV12-4 and TRBJ2-2; 8 bases are a match to TRBD1. The ends lost 8 bases at V and 6 bases at J; junction bases unmatched: 8. The CDR3 has 14 amino acids. The CDR3: CASGTGEFAGELFF. The CDR3 nucleotides read TGTGCCAGCGGGACAGGTGAATTCGCCGGGGAGCTGTTTTTT.

In this sample, this clonotype turned up many times. The chain employs TRBV6-5 and TRBJ1-4; D remains unclear. The V and J ends lost 6 bases and 0 bases respectively, with 17 bases between them. This CDR3 is built from 17 residues. Germline CDR1 MNHEY, CDR2 SVGAGI. The CDR3 nucleotides are TGTGCCAGCAGGCGTTCCTCGGACGGCTCAACTAATGAAAAACTGTTTTTT. Its protein product is CASRRSSDGSTNEKLFF.

This clonotype was seen more than once but under ten times. The chain combines TRBV9 with TRBJ1-2; D ambiguous. Germline V gene lookup returns CDR1 SGDLS and CDR2 YYNGEE. Trimming left V 3 bases short and J 3 bases short, with 18 bases between. There are 16 residues in the CDR3. The CDR3: CASSGFWARDYYGYTF. The CDR3 bases are TGTGCCAGCAGCGGTTTTTGGGCAAGGGATTACTATGGCTACACCTTC.

This clonotype was found many times. J is TRBJ2-2 and V is TRBV6-5, with a possible D match to TRBD2 (5 bases). Germline loops: CDR1 MNHEY, CDR2 SVGAGI. V was cut by 5 bases and J by 4 bases, with 23 bases left in between. There are 18 residues in the CDR3. CDR3 loop: CASSPGPSRGLSTGELFF. In DNA, the CDR3 is TGTGCCAGCAGTCCCGGGCCTAGCCGGGGTCTGAGCACCGGGGAGCTGTTTTTT.